This TCR beta chain was identified during a study of blood T cell repertoires in COVID-19. Looking at the study overall: Sites in the United States, Italy and Spain provided acute and convalescent COVID-19 samples.

With 3 bases clipped from V and 4 bases from J, the junction kept 6 bases outside the gene matches. The CDR3 runs to 15 residues. Germline lookup yields CDR1 SGHTA and CDR2 FQGTGA. Original methodology: Reference gene primers were amplified, and this amplification served to estimate nucleated cell counts. Libraries were prepared by immunoSEQ multiplex PCR; TCRdb keeps only in-frame clonotypes and omits some of them. V and J calls plus clone size are reproduced from that table; the DNA served to infer D and trimming. The sample shows about 50,000 clones, more than 70% of them seen only once. Sequencing was carried out using peripheral blood. The V call is TRBV7-3, the J call TRBJ2-1; 7 bases align to TRBD2. The receptor's source is a man aged 55 to 70 with acute or convalescent COVID-19. The CDR3 loop is CASSLGLAAYNEQFF. The CDR3 bases are TGTGCCAGCAGCTTGGGGCTAGCGGCTTACAATGAGCAGTTCTTC.